Following are 9 T cell receptor beta chains from one sample sequenced in a study of T-cell reconstitution after alpha-beta-depleted transplantation in children. Construction of the TCRbeta library involved unique molecular identifiers. MiXCR, run by TCRdb on the PCR reads, gives a single entry per CDR3 protein. The top ten hold roughly 4.5% of the sample, which has about 350,000 distinct CDR3 sequences, more than 10% seen once. The sample consisted of PBMCs, taken from the stem cell graft. The receptors derive from a human donor who donated a stem cell graft to a child with Fanconi anemia.

The V and J genes are TRBV6-1 and TRBJ2-7, with D possibly called TRBD1 or TRBD2 (5 bases each). Germline values: CDR1 MNHNS, CDR2 SASEGT. The CDR3 spans 15 residues. V dropped 5 bases and J dropped 3 bases, with 17 bases sitting between them. The CDR3 DNA reads TGTGCCAGCAGTCTTGGGACCGCTAACCTCTACGAGCAGTACTTC. Translating gives CASSLGTANLYEQYF.

The chain uses TRBV4-3 and TRBJ1-2, with no clear D. There are 13 residues in the CDR3. Between the trimmed V and J ends, which lost 1 base and 9 bases, there was a span of 12 bases. CDR1 is LGHNA and CDR2 is YSLEER in the germline V gene. The CDR3, as DNA: TGCGCCAGCAGCCAAGTAGGGCGAGGAAGCTACACCTTC. This translates into CASSQVGRGSYTF.

The chain has TRBV20-1 and TRBJ2-5; D is perhaps TRBD2 (5 bases). Germline V gene lookup returns CDR1 DFQATT and CDR2 SNEGSKA (reference sequence). The CDR3 has 15 residues. V was shortened by 3 bases and J by 3 bases, with 17 bases between the two germline ends. The CDR3 DNA is TGCAGTGCTAGGGTGGCGGGCTGGCCCAAAGAGACCCAGTACTTC. Its protein product is CSARVAGWPKETQYF.

The chain is built from TRBV4-1 and TRBJ2-2; 8 bases agree with TRBD2. Germline V gene data show CDR1 as MGHRA and CDR2 as YSYEKL. With 2 bases clipped from V and 6 bases from J, the junction kept 11 bases outside the gene matches. The CDR3 totals 17 residues. CDR3 region: CASSQLLGRGRSGELFF. CDR3 nucleotide sequence: TGCGCCAGCAGCCAACTCCTCGGGAGGGGCAGGTCCGGGGAGCTGTTTTTT.

The chain carries TRBV2 and TRBJ2-7; unclear D gene. The CDR3 runs to 17 residues. Trimming cost V 5 bases and J 6 bases, with 26 bases left between them. Looked up from germline, CDR1 is SNHLY and CDR2 is FYNNEI. CDR3 DNA: TGTGCCAGCAGTTCCACCGGGTCCTATAGAGGAAGTAGCGAGCAGTACTTC. Its protein product is CASSSTGSYRGSSEQYF.

The gene calls are TRBV20-1 and TRBJ2-1, with a possible D match to TRBD1 (5 bases). V gave up 3 bases and J gave up 2 bases, with 8 bases separating them. Germline assignment: CDR1 DFQATT and CDR2 SNEGSKA (reference sequence). The CDR3 is 13 amino acids. CDR3: CSASTGAYNEQFF. In nucleotides, the CDR3 is TGCAGTGCTAGTACAGGCGCCTACAATGAGCAGTTCTTC.

This sequence joins TRBV9 and TRBJ1-1, with D maybe TRBD1 (5 bases). Trimming took off 3 bases at V and 8 bases at J, with 11 bases between the two ends. CDR3 length: 12 residues. CDR1 is SGDLS and CDR2 is YYNGEE in the germline V gene. The CDR3 protein is CASSATETEAFF. Written as DNA, the CDR3 is TGTGCCAGCAGCGCGACAGAGACGGAAGCTTTCTTT.

The chain uses TRBV4-2 and TRBJ1-2; tentatively, D is TRBD1 (5 bases). V gave up 3 bases and J gave up 4 bases, with 12 bases separating them. Germline CDR1 is LGHNA and CDR2 is YNFKEQ. The CDR3 runs to 14 residues. The CDR3 loop is CASSHLGTGYGYTF. CDR3 nucleotides: TGTGCCAGCAGCCATTTGGGGACTGGCTATGGCTACACCTTC.

The chain joins TRBV9 to TRBJ1-4; TRBD1 might be the D (6 bases). The germline CDR1 and CDR2 sequences are SGDLS and YYNGEE. V was cut by 2 bases and J by 3 bases, with 11 bases left in between. The CDR3 runs to 15 residues. CDR3 protein: CASSVAGVPNEKLFF. The CDR3 region has the DNA TGTGCCAGCAGCGTCGCAGGGGTACCTAATGAAAAACTGTTTTTT.